Listed below are T cell receptor beta chains from one sample, sequenced in a study of beta chain features in type 1 diabetes. The assay was immunoSEQ multiplex PCR, and TCRdb's table has in-frame clones only and misses some. The profile shows 250,000 to 350,000 clones, over 14% of them singletons. Sequenced material: naive CD4+ T cells from blood. The receptor set was obtained from a man aged 18 to 29 with type 1 diabetes. Each CDR3 is given with its conserved first and last residue. Fields, in order: D gene, V gene, J gene, clone size, CDR3 DNA, CDR3 protein. A D gene is named only where the DNA matches it firmly. Clone size is not always given. Where it is, it says once, few, many or a class for expanded clones.

TRBD2,TRBV6-4,TRBJ2-1,few,TGTGCCAGCAGTGTAACTAGCGGGGGTTACAATGAGCAGTTCTTC,CASSVTSGGYNEQFF
-,TRBV6-6,TRBJ1-2,few,TGTGCCAGCAGTTACTCGGTGCCGAGCTATGGCTACACCTTC,CASSYSVPSYGYTF
TRBD1,TRBV28,TRBJ1-5,-,TGTGCCGCATTAGGACAGGGAAGGCAGCCCCAGCATTTT,CAALGQGRQPQHF
-,TRBV5-1,TRBJ2-2,-,TGCGCCAGCAGCAAGGGAAGCGGGACCGGGGAGCTGTTTTTT,CASSKGSGTGELFF
-,TRBV18,TRBJ1-4,-,TGTGCCAGCTCACCACCCTCGGGACTCCCCGTTTTTTTT,CASSPPSGLPVFF
TRBD2,TRBV15,TRBJ2-1,few,TGTGCCACCAGCAACCTAGCGGGGGGTTCCTACAATGAGCAGTTCTTC,CATSNLAGGSYNEQFF
-,TRBV6-6,TRBJ1-1,few,TGTGCCAGCAGCCAGCAGGTAAACACTGAAGCTTTCTTT,CASSQQVNTEAFF
-,TRBV19,TRBJ1-1,-,TGTGCCAGTAGTATTACAGGCTCCACTGAAGCTTTCTTT,CASSITGSTEAFF
TRBD1,TRBV30,TRBJ2-2,-,TGTGCCTGGGGCAGACAGGGGTACACCGGGGAGCTGTTTTTT,CAWGRQGYTGELFF
-,TRBV5-1,TRBJ1-4,-,TGCGCCAGCAGCTTGAGCGATGAAAAACTGTTTTTT,CASSLSDEKLFF
TRBD2,TRBV11-2,TRBJ2-4,-,TGTGCCAGCAGCTTAGGCCTAGCGGGATGGGGGGACAAAAACATTCAGTACTTC,CASSLGLAGWGDKNIQYF
-,TRBV15,TRBJ1-2,many,TGTGCCACCAGCAGCGACAGTTACTATGGCTACACCTTC,CATSSDSYYGYTF
-,TRBV30,TRBJ1-4,-,TGTGCCTGGGGACCCCTGACGGACAGTGAAAAACTGTTTTTT,CAWGPLTDSEKLFF
-,TRBV14,TRBJ2-1,-,TGTGCCAGCAGCCCCTTCTATGTGGTGCTTCGGGATGAGCAGTTCTTC,CASSPFYVVLRDEQFF
TRBD1,TRBV28,TRBJ2-7,once,TGTGCCAGCAGTCGAAGGACAGGGGGAAACTCCTACGAGCAGTACTTC,CASSRRTGGNSYEQYF
TRBD1,TRBV9,TRBJ2-7,few,TGTGCCAGCAGCGTCGGGGACAGGGGCTTGTACGAGCAGTACTTC,CASSVGDRGLYEQYF
TRBD1,TRBV10-3,TRBJ2-2,few,TGTGTCTCCGGGACAGGGAACACCGGGGAGCTGTTTTTT,CVSGTGNTGELFF
-,TRBV7-2,TRBJ2-3,-,TGTGCCAGCAGCTTATGGGGGGTCACAGATACGCAGTATTTT,CASSLWGVTDTQYF
-,TRBV9,TRBJ2-2,few,TGTGCCAGCAGCCCCCCCCGGGGTGGGGCCGGGGAGCTGTTTTTT,CASSPPRGGAGELFF
TRBD2,TRBV11-2,TRBJ2-1,-,TGTGCCAGCAGGCTAGCGGGAGCTTATTACAATGAGCAGTTCTTC,CASRLAGAYYNEQFF